This entry features one T cell receptor (beta chain) sequence. The sample comes from a study of blood T cell repertoires in COVID-19. Study background: Samples representing acute and convalescent COVID-19 were sourced from the United States, Italy and Spain.

TCRdb's copy holds only in-frame clones and misses some; the assay was immunoSEQ multiplex PCR. The sample includes about 190,000 clones, around 82% of them seen just once. CDR1 SEHNR and CDR2 FQNEAQ come from the germline V gene (reference sequence). Trimming cost V 4 bases and J 5 bases; bases outside gene matches: 11. The CDR3 is 17 amino acids. This TCR came from a woman aged 60 to 75 with acute COVID-19. Sample: PBMCs or T cells enriched from blood (not recorded which). The chain recombines TRBV7-9 with TRBJ1-5; TRBD1 agrees at 10 bases. The CDR3 region is CASSSGQGVMSYQPQHF. The CDR3 coding sequence is TGTGCCAGCAGCTCCGGACAGGGGGTGATGTCCTATCAGCCCCAGCATTTT.